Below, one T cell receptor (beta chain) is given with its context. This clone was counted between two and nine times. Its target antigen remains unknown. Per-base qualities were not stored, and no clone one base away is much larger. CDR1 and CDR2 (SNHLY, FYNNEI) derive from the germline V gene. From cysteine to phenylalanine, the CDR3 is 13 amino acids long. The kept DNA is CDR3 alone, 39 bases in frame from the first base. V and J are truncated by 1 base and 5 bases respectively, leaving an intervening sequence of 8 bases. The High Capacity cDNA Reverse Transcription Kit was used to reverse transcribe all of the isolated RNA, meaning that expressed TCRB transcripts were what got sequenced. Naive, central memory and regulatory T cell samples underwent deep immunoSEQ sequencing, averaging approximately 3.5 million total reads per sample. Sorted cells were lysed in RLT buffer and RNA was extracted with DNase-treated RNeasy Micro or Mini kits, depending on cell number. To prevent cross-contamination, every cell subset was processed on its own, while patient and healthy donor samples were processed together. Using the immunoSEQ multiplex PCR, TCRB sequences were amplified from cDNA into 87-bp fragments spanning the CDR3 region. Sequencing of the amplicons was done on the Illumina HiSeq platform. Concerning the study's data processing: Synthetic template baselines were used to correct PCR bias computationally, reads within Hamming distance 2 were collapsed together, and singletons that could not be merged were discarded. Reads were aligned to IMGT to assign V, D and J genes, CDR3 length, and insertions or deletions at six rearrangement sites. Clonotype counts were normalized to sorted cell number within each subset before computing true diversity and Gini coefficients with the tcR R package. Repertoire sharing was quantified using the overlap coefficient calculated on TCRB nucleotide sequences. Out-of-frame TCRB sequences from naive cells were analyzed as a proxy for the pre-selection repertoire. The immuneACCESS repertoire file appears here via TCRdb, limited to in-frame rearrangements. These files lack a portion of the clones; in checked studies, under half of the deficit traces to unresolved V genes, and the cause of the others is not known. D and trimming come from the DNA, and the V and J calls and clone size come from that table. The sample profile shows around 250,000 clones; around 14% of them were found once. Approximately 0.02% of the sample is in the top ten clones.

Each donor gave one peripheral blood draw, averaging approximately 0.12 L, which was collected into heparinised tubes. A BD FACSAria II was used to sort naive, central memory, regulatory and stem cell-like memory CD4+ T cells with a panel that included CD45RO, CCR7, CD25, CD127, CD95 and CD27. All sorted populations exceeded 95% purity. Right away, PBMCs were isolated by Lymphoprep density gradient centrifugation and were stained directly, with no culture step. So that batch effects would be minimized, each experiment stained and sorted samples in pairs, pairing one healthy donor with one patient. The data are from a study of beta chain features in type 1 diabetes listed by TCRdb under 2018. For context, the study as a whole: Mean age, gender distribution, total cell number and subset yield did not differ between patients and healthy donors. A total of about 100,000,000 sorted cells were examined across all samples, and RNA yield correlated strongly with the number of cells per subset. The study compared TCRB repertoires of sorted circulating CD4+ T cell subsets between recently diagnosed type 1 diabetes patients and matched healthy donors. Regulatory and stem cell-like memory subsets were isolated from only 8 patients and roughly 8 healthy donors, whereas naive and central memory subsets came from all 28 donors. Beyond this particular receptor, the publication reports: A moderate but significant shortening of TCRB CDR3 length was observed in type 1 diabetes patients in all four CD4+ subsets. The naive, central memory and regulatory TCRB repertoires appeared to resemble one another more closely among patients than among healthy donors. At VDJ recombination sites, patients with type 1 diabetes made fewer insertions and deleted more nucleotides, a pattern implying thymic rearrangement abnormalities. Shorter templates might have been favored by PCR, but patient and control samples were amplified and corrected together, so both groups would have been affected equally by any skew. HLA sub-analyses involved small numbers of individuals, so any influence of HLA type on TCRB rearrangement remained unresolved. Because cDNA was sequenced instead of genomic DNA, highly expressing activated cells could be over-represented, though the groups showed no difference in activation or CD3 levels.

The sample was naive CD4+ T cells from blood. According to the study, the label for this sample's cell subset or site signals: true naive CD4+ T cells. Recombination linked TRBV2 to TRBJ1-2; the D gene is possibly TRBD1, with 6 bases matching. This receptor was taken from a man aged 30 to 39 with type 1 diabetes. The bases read TGTGCCAGCAGTGAAGAACAGGGTTATGGCTACACCTTC. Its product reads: CASSEEQGYGYTF.